The 16 T cell receptor beta chains presented below share a single source sample, sequenced in a study of blood T cell repertoires in COVID-19. Here immunoSEQ multiplex PCR was the method, and the copy in TCRdb shows in-frame clones only, minus some. The sample shows about 210,000 clones, roughly 79% of them seen only once. Input material: PBMCs or T cells enriched from blood (not recorded which). The receptors were sampled from a woman aged 45-59 years with acute COVID-19.

The J gene is TRBJ2-7, the V gene TRBV28; TRBD2 matches 10 bases. There are 20 residues in the CDR3. Germline CDR1 reads MDHEN; CDR2 reads SYDVKM. Losses at the gene ends were 6 bases for V and 0 bases for J; bases not matched to a gene: 20. The CDR3 region is CASSFPRGSGRFTLSYEQYF. The CDR3, as DNA: TGTGCCAGCAGCTTCCCTCGGGGTAGCGGGAGGTTTACCCTCTCCTACGAGCAGTACTTC.

The chain is built from TRBV7-9 and TRBJ2-1, with TRBD1 as a possible D gene (6 bases). V was pared by 5 bases and J by 1 base, with 18 bases between. Germline CDR1 SEHNR, CDR2 FQNEAQ (reference sequence). CDR3 size: 17 residues. The CDR3 DNA sequence: TGTGCCAGCAGCCCCTTCTCGGGACAAAGATCCTACAATGAGCAGTTCTTC. This gives the protein CASSPFSGQRSYNEQFF.

The chain uses TRBV3-1 (or the pseudogene TRBV3-2) and TRBJ2-7; 13 positions agree with TRBD2. Germline V gene lookup returns CDR1 LGHDT and CDR2 YNNKEL (reference sequence). The CDR3 is 15 amino acids. V trimming: 2 bases; J trimming: 4 bases; junction bases outside the gene matches: 2. The CDR3 nucleotides are TGTGCCAGCAGCCAATGGACTAGCGGGAGTTACGAGCAGTACTTC. This encodes CASSQWTSGSYEQYF.

The CDR3 loop is CASSTTGSAGNTIYF. DNA for the CDR3: TGTGCCAGCAGCACAACAGGATCCGCTGGAAACACCATATATTTT. V gene TRBV7-2 combines with J gene TRBJ1-3, with a weak D call TRBD1 (5 bases). The germline V gene encodes CDR1 SGHTA and CDR2 FQGNSA. With 5 bases removed from V and 2 bases from J, the gap between germline ends came to 13 bases. This CDR3 comprises 15 residues.

This clone was counted only a few times. The chain carries TRBV7-9 and TRBJ1-5, with 7 positions matching TRBD1. Germline V gene sequence: CDR1 SEHNR, CDR2 FQNEAQ (reference sequence). After removal of 1 base from V and 0 bases from J, the junction contained 6 bases not matched to a gene. The CDR3 consists of 17 residues. CDR3 coding DNA: TGTGCCAGCAGCTTAGGGGACAGTTATTATAGCAATCAGCCCCAGCATTTT. Protein product: CASSLGDSYYSNQPQHF.

This chain joins TRBV7-6 and TRBJ1-5, with D uncertain. The CDR3 covers 15 residues. Germline V gene data show CDR1 as SGHVS and CDR2 as FNYEAQ. V dropped 0 bases and J dropped 4 bases, with 10 bases sitting between them. The DNA of the CDR3 is TGTGCCAGCAGCTTAGCGTCGGGAAATAATCAGCCCCAGCATTTT. It encodes CASSLASGNNQPQHF.

The chain employs TRBV2 and TRBJ2-5; D ambiguous. CDR1 is SNHLY and CDR2 is FYNNEI in the germline V gene. Trimming left V 7 bases short and J 1 base short, with 7 bases between. The length of the CDR3 is 12 residues. In DNA, the CDR3 is TGTGCCAGCATGCGTGTCCAAGAGACCCAGTACTTC. Protein sequence: CASMRVQETQYF.

This sequence joins TRBV6-4 and TRBJ2-7, with D tentatively TRBD2 (6 bases). This CDR3 region has 14 residues. In germline, CDR1 is MRHNA, CDR2 SNTAGT. The V gene lost 4 bases and the J gene lost 3 bases, with 13 bases spanning the gap. The CDR3 coding sequence is TGTGCCAGCAGTGCTCCGGGAGCTTACTACGAGCAGTACTTC. This translates into CASSAPGAYYEQYF.

The chain links TRBV6-5 to TRBJ2-1, with 9 positions matching TRBD2. Germline CDR1 and CDR2: MNHEY and SVGAGI. The CDR3 is 15 amino acids. Trimming cost V 4 bases and J 7 bases; bases outside gene matches: 8. The CDR3 loop is CASSSLAGLGNEQFF. The CDR3 nucleotides read TGTGCCAGCAGTTCTCTAGCGGGGTTGGGGAATGAGCAGTTCTTC.

The CDR3 is CASSLPGTGENEQFF. CDR3 DNA sequence: TGTGCCAGCAGTTTACCCGGGACAGGAGAGAATGAGCAGTTCTTC. The J gene is TRBJ2-1, the V gene TRBV27, with 8 bases that match TRBD1. With V trimmed by 2 bases and J by 7 bases, 7 bases remained unmatched. Germline V lookup: CDR1 MNHEY, CDR2 SMNVEV (reference sequence). This CDR3 has 15 amino acids.

The rearrangement uses TRBV29-1 and TRBJ2-7; the D is unclear. Per the germline V gene, CDR1 is SQVTM and CDR2 is ANQGSEA. The CDR3 extends over 12 amino acids. The germline V and J ends were trimmed by 6 bases and 2 bases, with 11 bases remaining between them. The CDR3 sequence: CSVRQRTYEQYF. Here the CDR3 DNA reads TGCAGCGTCAGACAACGAACCTACGAGCAGTACTTC.

CDR3 loop: CASSKQGMSNQPQHF. The CDR3 DNA follows: TGTGCCAGCAGTAAACAGGGTATGAGCAATCAGCCCCAGCATTTT. The rearrangement uses TRBV27 and TRBJ1-5; possibly TRBD1 for D (6 bases). From germline, CDR1 is MNHEY and CDR2 SMNVEV (reference sequence). The CDR3 runs 15 residues. V lost 5 bases to trimming and J lost 1 base, with 12 bases between them.

The genes are TRBV29-1 and TRBJ2-7; TRBD2 might be the D (6 bases). CDR1 and CDR2 (germline): SQVTM, ANQGSEA. V was shortened by 8 bases and J by 1 base, with 15 bases between the two germline ends. This CDR3 is 13 amino acids long. The CDR3 DNA sequence: TGCAGCACGACTGGTGGGGGGTCCTACGAGCAGTACTTC. Its translation: CSTTGGGSYEQYF.

This clone was counted a few times. The chain is built from TRBV19 and TRBJ2-7; no clear D. This CDR3 comprises 12 residues. The germline V gene encodes CDR1 LNHDA and CDR2 SQIVND (reference sequence). V shed 8 bases and J shed 3 bases, with 11 bases lying between them. The CDR3 nucleotides are TGTGCCAGTTCCGAAGCCTACTACGAGCAGTACTTC. Translation gives CASSEAYYEQYF.

The chain couples TRBV6-5 to TRBJ1-3, with 7 bases identical to TRBD1. Unmatched junction bases numbered 5, after V lost 2 bases and J lost 4 bases. CDR1 MNHEY and CDR2 SVGAGI come from the germline V gene. The CDR3 covers 15 residues. DNA of the CDR3: TGTGCCAGCAGTTACGACAGGGCTCTCGGAAACACCATATATTTT. Encoded protein: CASSYDRALGNTIYF.

The table lists this clone with a few counts. The chain combines TRBV18 with TRBJ1-5, with D maybe TRBD1 (5 bases). V shed 3 bases and J shed 6 bases, with 24 bases lying between them. CDR1 and CDR2 from the germline V gene are KGHSH and LQKENI. This CDR3 has 18 amino acids. The CDR3 loop is CASSPETGMGIQIQPQHF. The DNA of the CDR3 is TGTGCCAGCTCACCCGAAACAGGTATGGGGATCCAAATTCAGCCCCAGCATTTT.